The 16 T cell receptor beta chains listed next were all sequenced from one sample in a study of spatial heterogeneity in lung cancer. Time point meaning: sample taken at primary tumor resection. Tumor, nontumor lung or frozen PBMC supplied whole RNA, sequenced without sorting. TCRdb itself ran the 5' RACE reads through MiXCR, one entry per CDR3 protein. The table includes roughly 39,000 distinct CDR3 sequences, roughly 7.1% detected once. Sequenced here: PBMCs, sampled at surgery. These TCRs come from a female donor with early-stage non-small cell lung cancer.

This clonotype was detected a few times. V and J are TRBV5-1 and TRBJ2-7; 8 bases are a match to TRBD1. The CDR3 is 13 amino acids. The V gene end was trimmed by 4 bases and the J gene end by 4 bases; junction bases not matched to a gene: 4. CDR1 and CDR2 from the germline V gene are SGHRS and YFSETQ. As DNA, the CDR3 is TGCGCCAGCAGCCAGACAGGGGATTACGAGCAGTACTTC. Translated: CASSQTGDYEQYF.

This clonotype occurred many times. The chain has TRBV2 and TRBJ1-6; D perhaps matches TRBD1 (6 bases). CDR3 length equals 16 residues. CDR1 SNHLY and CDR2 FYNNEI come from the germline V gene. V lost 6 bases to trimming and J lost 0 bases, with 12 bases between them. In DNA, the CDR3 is TGTGCCAGCAGAGGACAGACCAGCTCCTATAATTCACCCCTCCACTTT. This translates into CASRGQTSSYNSPLHF.

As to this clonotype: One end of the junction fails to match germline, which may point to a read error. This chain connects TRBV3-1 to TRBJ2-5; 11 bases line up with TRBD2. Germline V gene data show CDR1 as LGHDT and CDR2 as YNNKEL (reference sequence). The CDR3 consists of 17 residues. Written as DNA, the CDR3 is TGTGCCAGCAGCGAGACCGGGACTAGCGGCTACCAAGTGACCCAGTACTTC. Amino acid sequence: CASSETGTSGYQVTQYF.

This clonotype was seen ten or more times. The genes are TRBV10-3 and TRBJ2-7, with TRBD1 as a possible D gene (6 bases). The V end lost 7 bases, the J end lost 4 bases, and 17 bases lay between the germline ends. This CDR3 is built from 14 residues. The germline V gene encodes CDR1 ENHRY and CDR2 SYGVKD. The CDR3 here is CAINRGRGVYEQYF. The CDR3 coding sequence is TGTGCCATCAACCGGGGCAGGGGAGTTTACGAGCAGTACTTC.

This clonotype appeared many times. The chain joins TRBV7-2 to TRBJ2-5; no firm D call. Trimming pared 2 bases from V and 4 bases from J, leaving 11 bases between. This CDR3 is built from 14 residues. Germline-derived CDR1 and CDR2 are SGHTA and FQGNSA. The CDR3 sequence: CASSLPGGGETQYF. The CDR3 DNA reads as TGTGCCAGCAGCTTACCAGGTGGTGGAGAGACCCAGTACTTC.

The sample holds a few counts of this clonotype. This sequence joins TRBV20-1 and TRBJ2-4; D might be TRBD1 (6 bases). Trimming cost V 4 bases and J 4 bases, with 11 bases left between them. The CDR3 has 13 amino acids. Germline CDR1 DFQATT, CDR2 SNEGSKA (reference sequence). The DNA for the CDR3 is TGCAGTGCTATGGACAGATCTAAAAACATTCAGTACTTC. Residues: CSAMDRSKNIQYF.

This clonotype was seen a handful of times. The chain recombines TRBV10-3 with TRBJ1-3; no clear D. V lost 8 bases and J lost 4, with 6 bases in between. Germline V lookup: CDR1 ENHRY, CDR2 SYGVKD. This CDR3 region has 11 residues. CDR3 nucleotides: TGTGCCATCCGGGGAGGAAACACCATATATTTT. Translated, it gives CAIRGGNTIYF.

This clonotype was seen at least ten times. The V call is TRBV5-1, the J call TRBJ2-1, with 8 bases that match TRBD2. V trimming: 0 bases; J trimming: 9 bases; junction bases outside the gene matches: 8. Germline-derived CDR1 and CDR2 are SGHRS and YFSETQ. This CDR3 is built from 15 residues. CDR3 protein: CASSLDPGGDGEQFF. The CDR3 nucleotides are TGCGCCAGCAGCTTGGATCCCGGGGGGGACGGTGAGCAGTTCTTC. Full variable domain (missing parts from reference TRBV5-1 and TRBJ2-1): KAGVTQTPRYLIKTRGQQVTLSCSPISGHRSVSWYQQTPGQGLQFLFEYFSETQRNKGNFPGRFSGRQFSNSRSEMNVSTLELGDSALYLCASSLDPGGDGEQFFGPGTRLTVL.

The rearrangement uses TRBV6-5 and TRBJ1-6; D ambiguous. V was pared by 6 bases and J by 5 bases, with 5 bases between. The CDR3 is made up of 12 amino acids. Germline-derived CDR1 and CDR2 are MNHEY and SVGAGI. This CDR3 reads CASRENNSPLHF. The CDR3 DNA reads TGTGCCAGCAGGGAGAATAATTCACCCCTCCACTTT.

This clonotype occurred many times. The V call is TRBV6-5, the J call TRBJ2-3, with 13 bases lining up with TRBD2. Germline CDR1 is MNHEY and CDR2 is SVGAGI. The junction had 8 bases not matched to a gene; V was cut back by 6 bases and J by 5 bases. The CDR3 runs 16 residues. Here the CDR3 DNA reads TGTGCCAGCAGACCGGGACTAGCGGGGCGGGGAGATACGCAGTATTTT. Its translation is CASRPGLAGRGDTQYF.

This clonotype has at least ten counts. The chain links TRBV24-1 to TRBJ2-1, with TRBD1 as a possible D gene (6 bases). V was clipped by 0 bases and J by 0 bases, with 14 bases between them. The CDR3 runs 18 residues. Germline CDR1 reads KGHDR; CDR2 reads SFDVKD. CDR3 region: CATSDLRRGPSSYNEQFF. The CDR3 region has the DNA TGTGCCACCAGTGATTTGCGCAGGGGCCCTAGCTCCTACAATGAGCAGTTCTTC.

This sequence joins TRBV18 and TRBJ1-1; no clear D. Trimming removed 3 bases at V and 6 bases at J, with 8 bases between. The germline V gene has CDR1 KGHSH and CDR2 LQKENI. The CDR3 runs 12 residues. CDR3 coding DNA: TGTGCCAGCTCACCCGAGACGGCTGAAGCTTTCTTT. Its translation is CASSPETAEAFF.

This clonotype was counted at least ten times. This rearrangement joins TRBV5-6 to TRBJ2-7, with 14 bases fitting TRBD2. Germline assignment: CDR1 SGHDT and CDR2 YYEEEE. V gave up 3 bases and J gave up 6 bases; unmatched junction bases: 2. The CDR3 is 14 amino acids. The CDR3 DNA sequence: TGTGCCAGCAGCTGGGGACTAGCGGGGGCCGAGCAGTACTTC. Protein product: CASSWGLAGAEQYF.

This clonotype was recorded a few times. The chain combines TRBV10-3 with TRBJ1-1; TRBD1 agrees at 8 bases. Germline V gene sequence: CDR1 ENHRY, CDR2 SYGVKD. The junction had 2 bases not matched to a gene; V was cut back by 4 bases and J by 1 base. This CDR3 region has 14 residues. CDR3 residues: CAISAGQANTEAFF. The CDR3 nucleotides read TGTGCCATCAGTGCGGGACAGGCGAACACTGAAGCTTTCTTT.

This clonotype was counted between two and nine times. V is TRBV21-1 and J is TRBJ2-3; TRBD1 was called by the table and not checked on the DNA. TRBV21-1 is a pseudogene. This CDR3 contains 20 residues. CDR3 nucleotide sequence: TGTGCCAGCAGCACTACTAGGAGGGCGGACAGGGCCCTTCACACAGATACGCAGTATTTT. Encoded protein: CASSTTRRADRALHTDTQYF.

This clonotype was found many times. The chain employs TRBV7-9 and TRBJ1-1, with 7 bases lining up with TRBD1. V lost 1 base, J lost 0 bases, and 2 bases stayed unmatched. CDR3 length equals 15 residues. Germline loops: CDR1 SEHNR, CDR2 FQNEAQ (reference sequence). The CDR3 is CASSLEGTVNTEAFF. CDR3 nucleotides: TGTGCCAGCAGCTTAGAAGGGACAGTGAACACTGAAGCTTTCTTT.